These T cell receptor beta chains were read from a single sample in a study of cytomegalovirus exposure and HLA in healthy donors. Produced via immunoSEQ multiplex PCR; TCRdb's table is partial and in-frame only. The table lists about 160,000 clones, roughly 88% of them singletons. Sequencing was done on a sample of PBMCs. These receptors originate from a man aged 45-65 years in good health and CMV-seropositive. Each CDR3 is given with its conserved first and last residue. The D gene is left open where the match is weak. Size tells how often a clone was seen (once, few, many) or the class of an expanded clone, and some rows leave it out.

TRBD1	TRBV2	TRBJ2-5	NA	TGTGCCAGCAGTGACAGGGGACAGGGCGGAGGGGAGACCCAGTACTTC	CASSDRGQGGGETQYF
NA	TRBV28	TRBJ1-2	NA	TGTGCCAGCAATCCCAGGGCACAGCTTTGGGGCTACACCTTC	CASNPRAQLWGYTF
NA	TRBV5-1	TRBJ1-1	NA	TGCGCCAGCAGCTTCGGGGGAAGAACTGAAGCTTTCTTT	CASSFGGRTEAFF
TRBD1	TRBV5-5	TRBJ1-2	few	TGTGCCAGCAGCTTGGAGGGGGCCGGCTACACCTTC	CASSLEGAGYTF
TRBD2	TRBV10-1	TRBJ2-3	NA	TGCGCCAGCGAGGCTAGCGGGAGTTCAGATACGCAGTATTTT	CASEASGSSDTQYF
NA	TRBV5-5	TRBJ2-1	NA	TGTGCCAGCAGCTTGGGGCAGGAGGGTTACTATGGGTTCTTC	CASSLGQEGYYGFF
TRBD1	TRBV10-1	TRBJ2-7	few	TGCGCCAGCAGTGCCGGGACAGGGGGCGGATACGAGCAGTACTTC	CASSAGTGGGYEQYF
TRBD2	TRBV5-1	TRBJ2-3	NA	TGCGCCAGCAGCTCCAGCGGGGGGGCACCGGATACGCAGTATTTT	CASSSSGGAPDTQYF
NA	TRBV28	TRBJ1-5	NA	TGTGCCAGCAGTTTAGAGGGGGTGGGCAATCAGCCCCAGCATTTT	CASSLEGVGNQPQHF
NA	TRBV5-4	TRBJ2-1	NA	TGTGCCAGCAGCCGACAGTCCTACAATGAGCAGTTCTTC	CASSRQSYNEQFF
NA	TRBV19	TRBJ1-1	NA	TGTGCCAGTAGCCTTCTGGTGGTGGACATGAACACTGAAGCTTTCTTT	CASSLLVVDMNTEAFF
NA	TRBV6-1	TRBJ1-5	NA	TGTGCCAGCAGTGAAAACAGGGCGGGCAATCAGCCCCAGCATTTT	CASSENRAGNQPQHF
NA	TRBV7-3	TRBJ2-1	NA	TGTGCCAGCAGCTTAAATAGAGGTGAGCAGTTCTTC	CASSLNRGEQFF
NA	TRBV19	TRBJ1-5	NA	TGTGCCAGCGCAACAGGGTGGAATCAGCCCCAGCATTTT	CASATGWNQPQHF
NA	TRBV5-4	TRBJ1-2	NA	TGTGCCAGCGGAGGGGCAGGATACTATGGCTACACCTTC	CASGGAGYYGYTF
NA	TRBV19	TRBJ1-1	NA	TGTGCCAGTAGTTATCCGCAGGGTTACACTGAAGCTTTCTTT	CASSYPQGYTEAFF
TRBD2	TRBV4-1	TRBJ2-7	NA	TGCGCCAGCAGCCAAGACTGGGAGCGGGGGAGCTCCTACGAGCAGTACTTC	CASSQDWERGSSYEQYF
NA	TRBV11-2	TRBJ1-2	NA	TGTGCCAGCAGCTCCCAGGGTTTGGGCTACACCTTC	CASSSQGLGYTF
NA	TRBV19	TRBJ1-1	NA	TGTGCCACCCAACCAGGGAACACTGAAGCTTTCTTT	CATQPGNTEAFF
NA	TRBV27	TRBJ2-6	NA	TGTGCCAGCAGTGCCCAAGGGGCTGGGGCCAACGTCCTGACTTTC	CASSAQGAGANVLTF
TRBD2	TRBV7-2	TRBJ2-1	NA	TGTGCCAGCAGCTGGGGGGGGTCAAACAATGAGCAGTTCTTC	CASSWGGSNNEQFF
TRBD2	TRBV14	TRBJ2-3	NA	TGTGCCAGCAGCCGGGGACTAGCGGGGGGGCTGTTTTCCACAGATACGCAGTATTTT	CASSRGLAGGLFSTDTQYF
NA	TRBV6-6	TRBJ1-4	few	TGTGCCAGCAGTAGGGGCAGGGGCGAAAAACTGTTTTTT	CASSRGRGEKLFF
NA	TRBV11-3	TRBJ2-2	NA	TGTGCCAGCAGCTTCAGGAACACCGGGGAGCTGTTTTTT	CASSFRNTGELFF
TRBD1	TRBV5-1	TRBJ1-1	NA	TGCGCCAGCAGCCTACAGGGGAGGAGGACTGAAGCTTTCTTT	CASSLQGRRTEAFF
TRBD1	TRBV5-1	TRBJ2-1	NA	TGCGCCAGCAGCTTGGAGCAGGGGGCGGGCAATGAGCAGTTCTTC	CASSLEQGAGNEQFF
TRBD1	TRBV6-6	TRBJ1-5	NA	TGTGCCAGCTGCAGCAGGGGGCCTCAGCCCCAGCATTTT	CASCSRGPQPQHF
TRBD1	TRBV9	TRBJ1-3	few	TGTGCCAGCAGCGCTCGACAGGGCCTGGGCACCATATATTTT	CASSARQGLGTIYF
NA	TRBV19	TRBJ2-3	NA	TGTGCCAGTAGTATAACTAGCCCCCCCAGCACAGATACGCAGTATTTT	CASSITSPPSTDTQYF
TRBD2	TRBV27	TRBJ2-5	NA	TGTGCCAGCAGTTTCACCGGGACTAGCGGGAGTGGACAGACCCAGTACTTC	CASSFTGTSGSGQTQYF
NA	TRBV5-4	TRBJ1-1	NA	TGTGCCAGCAGCTTAGAGGCAGTATCCACTGAAGCTTTCTTT	CASSLEAVSTEAFF
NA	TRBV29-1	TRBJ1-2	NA	TGCAGCGTTGAGGGGTCAGGGTATGGCTACACCTTC	CSVEGSGYGYTF
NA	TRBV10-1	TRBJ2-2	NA	TGCGCCAGCAGTCGGGGGGCAGGGGAGCTGTTTTTT	CASSRGAGELFF
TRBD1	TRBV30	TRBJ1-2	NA	TGTGCCTGGAGTGGACAGGGGAGGTTCGGGGGCTACACCTTC	CAWSGQGRFGGYTF
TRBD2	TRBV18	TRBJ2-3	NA	TGTGCCAGCTCACCGGTAGCGGGAGGCGGCACAGATACGCAGTATTTT	CASSPVAGGGTDTQYF
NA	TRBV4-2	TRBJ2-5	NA	TGTGCCAGCAGCCCGCTTCCCGGGGTGCAAGAGACCCAGTACTTC	CASSPLPGVQETQYF
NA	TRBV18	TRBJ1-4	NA	TGTGCCAGCTCACCAAGCCCTAATGAAAAACTGTTTTTT	CASSPSPNEKLFF
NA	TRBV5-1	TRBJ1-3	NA	TGCGCCAGCAGTCCCCAGGGATCCTCTGGAAACACCATATATTTT	CASSPQGSSGNTIYF
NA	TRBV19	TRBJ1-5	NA	TGTGCCAGTAGTATAGGAGGGGGTAGCAATCAGCCCCAGCATTTT	CASSIGGGSNQPQHF
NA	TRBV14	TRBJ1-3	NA	TGTGCCAGCAGCCCCCTTTGGGGGGGCTTTTACTCTGGAAACACCATATATTTT	CASSPLWGGFYSGNTIYF
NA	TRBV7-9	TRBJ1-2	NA	TGTGCCAGCAGCTTTAATAAGGAGGGGACCTATGGCTACACCTTC	CASSFNKEGTYGYTF
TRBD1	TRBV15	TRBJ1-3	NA	TGTGCCACCAGCAGAGGAGGGGCCGGACAGGGTGGCTCTGGAAACACCATATATTTT	CATSRGGAGQGGSGNTIYF
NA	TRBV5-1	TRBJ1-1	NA	TGCGCCAGCAGCGGAAACGGCAGGGTGAACACTGAAGCTTTCTTT	CASSGNGRVNTEAFF
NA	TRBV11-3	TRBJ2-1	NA	TGTGCCAGCAGCTACCCAACTAGCATCAATGAGCAGTTCTTC	CASSYPTSINEQFF
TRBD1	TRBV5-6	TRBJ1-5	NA	TGTGCCAGCAGCTTTGGGACAGGGGGTAATCAGCCCCAGCATTTT	CASSFGTGGNQPQHF
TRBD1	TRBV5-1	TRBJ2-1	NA	TGCGCCAGCAGCTTCAGGGACAGGGGGCCAAGGTTCTTC	CASSFRDRGPRFF
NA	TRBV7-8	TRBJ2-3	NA	TGTGCCAGCAGCTACGCCGGGACTACAGATACGCAGTATTTT	CASSYAGTTDTQYF
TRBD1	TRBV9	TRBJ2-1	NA	TGTGCCAGCAGCTCCCGGGACAGGGACTACAATGAGCAGTTCTTC	CASSSRDRDYNEQFF
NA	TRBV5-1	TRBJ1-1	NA	TGCGCCAGCACCCAAGTGCAGGGATACACTGAAGCTTTCTTT	CASTQVQGYTEAFF
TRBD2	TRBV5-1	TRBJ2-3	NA	TGCGCCAGCAGCTTGGGGAGTAGCGGGGGTAGCACAGATACGCAGTATTTT	CASSLGSSGGSTDTQYF
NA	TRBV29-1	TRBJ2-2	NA	TGCAGCGTTAGGGGCAGGGGAAGAGACACCGGGGAGCTGTTTTTT	CSVRGRGRDTGELFF
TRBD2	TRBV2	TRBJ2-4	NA	TGTGCCAGCAGTGAATTCATTTCTGCGGGAGGGGGCAAAAACATTCAGTACTTC	CASSEFISAGGGKNIQYF
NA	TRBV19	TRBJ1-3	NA	TGTGCCAGTAGTATTGGCAAGAACAGGGGAAACACCATATATTTT	CASSIGKNRGNTIYF
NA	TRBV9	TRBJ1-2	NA	TGTGCCAGCAGCGTGCGAGGCAGGGGAGACTATGGCTACACCTTC	CASSVRGRGDYGYTF
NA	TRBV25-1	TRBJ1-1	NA	TGTGCCAGCAGTGAATACTCCCGACAGACTGAAGCTTTCTTT	CASSEYSRQTEAFF
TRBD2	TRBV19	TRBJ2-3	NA	TGTGCCAGTAGTATCGACTCAGCGGGAGTTGGAAATACGCAGTATTTT	CASSIDSAGVGNTQYF
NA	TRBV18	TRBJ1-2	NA	TGTGCCAGCTCACCAACGGCATCAGGGGATGGCTACACCTTC	CASSPTASGDGYTF
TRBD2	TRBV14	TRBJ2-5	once	TGTGCCAGCAGCCAAGTGGGGCTAGCGGGAGAGTCGCGAGAGACCCAGTACTTC	CASSQVGLAGESRETQYF